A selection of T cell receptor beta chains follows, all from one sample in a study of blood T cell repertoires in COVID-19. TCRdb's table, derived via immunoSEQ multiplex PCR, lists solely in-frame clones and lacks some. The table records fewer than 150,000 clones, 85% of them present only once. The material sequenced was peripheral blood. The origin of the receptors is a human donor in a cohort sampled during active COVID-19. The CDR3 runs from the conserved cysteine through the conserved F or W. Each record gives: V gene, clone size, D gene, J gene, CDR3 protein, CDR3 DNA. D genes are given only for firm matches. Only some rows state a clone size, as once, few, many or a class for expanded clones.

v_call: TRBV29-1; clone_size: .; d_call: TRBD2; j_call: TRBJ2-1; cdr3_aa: CSVWTSGGSYNEQFF; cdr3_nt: TGCAGCGTTTGGACTAGCGGGGGTTCCTACAATGAGCAGTTCTTC
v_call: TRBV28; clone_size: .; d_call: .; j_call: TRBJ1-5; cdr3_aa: CASRSGNQPQHF; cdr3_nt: TGTGCCAGCAGGTCGGGCAATCAGCCCCAGCATTTT
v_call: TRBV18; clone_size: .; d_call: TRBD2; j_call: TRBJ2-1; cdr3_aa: CASSPPSRGGDLSYNEQFF; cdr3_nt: TGTGCCAGCTCACCACCCTCGCGGGGGGGCGACCTCTCCTACAATGAGCAGTTCTTC
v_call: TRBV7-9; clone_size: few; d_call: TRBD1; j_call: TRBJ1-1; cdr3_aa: CASSTGQGSNTEAFF; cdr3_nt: TGTGCCAGCAGCACGGGACAGGGGTCGAACACTGAAGCTTTCTTT
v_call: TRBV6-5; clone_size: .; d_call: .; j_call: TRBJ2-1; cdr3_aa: CASSTGGLGEDEQFF; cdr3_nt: TGTGCCAGCAGTACCGGAGGGTTGGGGGAGGATGAGCAGTTCTTC
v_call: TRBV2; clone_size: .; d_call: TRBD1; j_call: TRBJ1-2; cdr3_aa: CASTRGQGTSDYTF; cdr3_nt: TGTGCCAGCACCAGGGGACAGGGGACTTCCGACTACACCTTC
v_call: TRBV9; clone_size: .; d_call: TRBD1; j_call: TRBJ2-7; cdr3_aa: CASSPGTGTTYEQYF; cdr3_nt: TGTGCCAGCAGCCCCGGGACAGGAACTACCTACGAGCAGTACTTC
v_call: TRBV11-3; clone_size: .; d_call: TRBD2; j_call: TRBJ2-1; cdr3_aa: CASSPAIAGGTNEQFF; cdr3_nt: TGTGCCAGCAGTCCTGCTATAGCGGGGGGGACCAATGAGCAGTTCTTC
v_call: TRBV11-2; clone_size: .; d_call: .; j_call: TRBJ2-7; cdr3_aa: CASSLLDSPYEQYF; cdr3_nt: TGTGCCAGCAGCTTACTGGACTCGCCCTACGAGCAGTACTTC
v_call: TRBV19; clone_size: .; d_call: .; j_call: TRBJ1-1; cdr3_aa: CASSISPVAQAEAFF; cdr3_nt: TGTGCCAGTAGTATTTCTCCAGTCGCGCAGGCTGAAGCTTTCTTT
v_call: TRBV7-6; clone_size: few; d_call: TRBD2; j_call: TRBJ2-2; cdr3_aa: CASSPGLAGGRVTGELFF; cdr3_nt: TGTGCCAGCAGCCCGGGACTAGCGGGGGGGCGAGTCACCGGGGAGCTGTTTTTT
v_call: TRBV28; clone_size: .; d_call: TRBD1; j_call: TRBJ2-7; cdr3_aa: CASSPGGQVYYEQYF; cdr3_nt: TGTGCCAGCAGTCCCGGGGGACAGGTATACTACGAGCAGTACTTC
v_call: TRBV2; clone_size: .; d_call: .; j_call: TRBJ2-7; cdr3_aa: CASNVDSSYEQYF; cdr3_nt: TGTGCCAGCAACGTCGACAGTTCTTACGAGCAGTACTTC
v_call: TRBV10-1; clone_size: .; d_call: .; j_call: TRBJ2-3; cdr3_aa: CASKDLGGPGDTQYF; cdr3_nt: TGCGCCAGCAAAGATTTGGGGGGGCCGGGAGATACGCAGTATTTT
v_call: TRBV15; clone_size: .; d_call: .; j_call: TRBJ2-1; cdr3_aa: CATSRDGNYNEQFF; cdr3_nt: TGTGCCACCAGCAGAGATGGCAATTACAATGAGCAGTTCTTC
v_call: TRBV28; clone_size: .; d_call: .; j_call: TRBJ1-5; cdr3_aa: CASSPTIRGNQPQHF; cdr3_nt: TGTGCCAGCAGTCCCACAATCAGGGGCAATCAGCCCCAGCATTTT
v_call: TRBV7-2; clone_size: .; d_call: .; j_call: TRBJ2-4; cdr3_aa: CASSSSLTSDIQYF; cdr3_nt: TGTGCCAGCAGCTCAAGCCTGACTTCTGACATTCAGTACTTC
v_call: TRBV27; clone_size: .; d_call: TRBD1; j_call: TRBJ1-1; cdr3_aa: CASYFGVGQGPNTEAFF; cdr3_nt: TGTGCCAGCTACTTTGGGGTTGGACAGGGCCCGAACACTGAAGCTTTCTTT
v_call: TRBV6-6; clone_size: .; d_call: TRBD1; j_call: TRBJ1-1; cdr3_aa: CASSYSGTETEAFF; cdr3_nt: TGTGCCAGCAGTTACTCGGGGACAGAGACTGAAGCTTTCTTT
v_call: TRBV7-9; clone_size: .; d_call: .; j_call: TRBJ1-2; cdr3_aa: CASSLVGQNYGYTF; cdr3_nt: TGTGCCAGCAGCTTAGTGGGCCAGAACTATGGCTACACCTTC
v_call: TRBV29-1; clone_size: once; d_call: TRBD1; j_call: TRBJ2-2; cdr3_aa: CSVVGQANTGELFF; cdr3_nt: TGCAGCGTTGTAGGACAGGCGAACACCGGGGAGCTGTTTTTT
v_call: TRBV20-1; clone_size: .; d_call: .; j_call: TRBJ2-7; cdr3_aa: CSASDSYEQYF; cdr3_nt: TGCAGTGCTAGCGACAGCTACGAGCAGTACTTC
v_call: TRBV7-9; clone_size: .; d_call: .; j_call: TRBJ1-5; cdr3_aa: CASSLSFSQPQHF; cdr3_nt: TGTGCCAGCAGCTTGTCTTTTTCGCAGCCCCAGCATTTT
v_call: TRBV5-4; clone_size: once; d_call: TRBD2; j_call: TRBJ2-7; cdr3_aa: CASSSHGGDEQYF; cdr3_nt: TGTGCCAGCAGCTCCCACGGGGGGGACGAGCAGTACTTC
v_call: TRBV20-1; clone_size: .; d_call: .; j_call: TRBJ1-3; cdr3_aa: CSASAGGGNTIYF; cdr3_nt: TGCAGTGCTAGTGCGGGTGGCGGAAACACCATATATTTT
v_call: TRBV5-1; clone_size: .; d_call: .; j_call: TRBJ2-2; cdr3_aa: CASSPGHTEAGELFF; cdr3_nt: TGCGCCAGTAGCCCGGGACACACGGAGGCCGGGGAGCTGTTTTTT
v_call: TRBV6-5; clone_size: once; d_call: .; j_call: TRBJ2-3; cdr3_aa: CASRLVITDTQYF; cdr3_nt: TGTGCCAGCCGGTTAGTTATCACAGATACGCAGTATTTT
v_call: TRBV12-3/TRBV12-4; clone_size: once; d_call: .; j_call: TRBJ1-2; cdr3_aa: CASIKTGRYGYTF; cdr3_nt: TGTGCCAGCATTAAGACAGGAAGGTATGGCTACACCTTC
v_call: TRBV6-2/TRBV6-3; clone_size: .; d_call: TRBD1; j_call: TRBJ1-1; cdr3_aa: CASSFGTGRTEAFF; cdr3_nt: TGTGCCAGCAGTTTCGGGACAGGGAGAACTGAAGCTTTCTTT
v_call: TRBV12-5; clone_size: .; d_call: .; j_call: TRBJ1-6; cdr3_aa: CASGLGETSSPLHF; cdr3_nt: TGTGCTAGTGGTTTGGGAGAAACGAGTTCACCCCTCCACTTT
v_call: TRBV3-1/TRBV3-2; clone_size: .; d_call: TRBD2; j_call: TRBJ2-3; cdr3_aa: CASSPGLAGSGDTQYF; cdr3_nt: TGTGCCAGCAGCCCCGGACTAGCGGGGTCAGGGGATACGCAGTATTTT
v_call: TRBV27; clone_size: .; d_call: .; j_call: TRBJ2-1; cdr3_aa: CASSPAGPPNNEQFF; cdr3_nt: TGTGCCAGCAGTCCGGCGGGACCCCCAAACAATGAGCAGTTCTTC
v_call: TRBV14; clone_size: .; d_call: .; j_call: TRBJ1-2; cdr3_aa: CASSHRGGTDPNYGYTF; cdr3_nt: TGTGCCAGCAGCCATCGAGGAGGAACCGACCCTAACTATGGCTACACCTTC
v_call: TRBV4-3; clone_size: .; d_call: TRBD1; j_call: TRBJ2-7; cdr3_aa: CASSQESTGYEQYF; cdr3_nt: TGCGCCAGCAGCCAAGAATCGACAGGGTACGAGCAGTACTTC
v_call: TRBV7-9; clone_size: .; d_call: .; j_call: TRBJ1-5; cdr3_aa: CASSLAVGVGNQPQHF; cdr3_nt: TGTGCCAGCAGCTTAGCGGTCGGGGTTGGTAATCAGCCCCAGCATTTT
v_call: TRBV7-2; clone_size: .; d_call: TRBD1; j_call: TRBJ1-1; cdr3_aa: CASSSQGRRTEAFF; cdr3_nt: TGTGCCAGCAGCTCACAGGGGCGGAGGACTGAAGCTTTCTTT
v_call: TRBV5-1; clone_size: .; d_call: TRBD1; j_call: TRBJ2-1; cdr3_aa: CASRLGGTGFYNEQFF; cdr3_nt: TGCGCCAGCCGGCTCGGGGGGACAGGGTTTTACAATGAGCAGTTCTTC
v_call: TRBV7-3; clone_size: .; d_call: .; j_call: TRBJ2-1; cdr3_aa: CASSLTPQINEQFF; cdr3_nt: TGTGCCAGCAGCTTAACGCCGCAGATCAATGAGCAGTTCTTC
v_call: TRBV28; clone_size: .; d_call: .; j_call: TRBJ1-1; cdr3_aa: CASSLVGDGTGAFF; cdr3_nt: TGTGCCAGCAGTTTAGTGGGGGACGGGACTGGAGCTTTCTTT
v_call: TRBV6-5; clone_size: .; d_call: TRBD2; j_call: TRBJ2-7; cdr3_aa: CASSRRGANTYEQYF; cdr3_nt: TGTGCCAGCAGTCGGCGGGGGGCTAACACCTACGAGCAGTACTTC
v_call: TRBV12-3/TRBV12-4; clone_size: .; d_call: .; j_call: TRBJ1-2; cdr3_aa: CASIHRAGLGYTF; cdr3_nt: TGTGCCAGCATCCATAGGGCAGGGCTTGGCTACACCTTC
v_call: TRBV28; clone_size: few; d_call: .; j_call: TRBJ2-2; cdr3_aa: CASSPRLVSVGELFF; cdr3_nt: TGTGCCAGCAGCCCCAGACTAGTTTCAGTCGGGGAGCTGTTTTTT
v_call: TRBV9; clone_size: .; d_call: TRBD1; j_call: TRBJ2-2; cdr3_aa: CASSVDGDRQGNTGELFF; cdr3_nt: TGTGCCAGCAGCGTAGACGGGGACCGACAGGGGAACACCGGGGAGCTGTTTTTT
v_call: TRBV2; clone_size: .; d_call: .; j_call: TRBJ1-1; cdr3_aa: CASKQGGGYTEAFF; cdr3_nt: TGTGCCAGCAAGCAGGGTGGGGGGTACACTGAAGCTTTCTTT
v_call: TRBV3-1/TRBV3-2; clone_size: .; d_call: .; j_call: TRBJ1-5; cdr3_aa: CASSRAGGNQPQHF; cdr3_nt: TGTGCCAGCAGCCGAGCGGGAGGGAATCAGCCCCAGCATTTT
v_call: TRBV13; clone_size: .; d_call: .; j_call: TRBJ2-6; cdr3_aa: CASSLYEGSSGANVLTF; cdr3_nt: TGTGCCAGCAGCTTATATGAGGGCAGCTCTGGGGCCAACGTCCTGACTTTC
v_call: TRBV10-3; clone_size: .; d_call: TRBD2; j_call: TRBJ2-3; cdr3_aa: CAISDGTSGGADTQYF; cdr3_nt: TGTGCCATCAGTGATGGGACTAGCGGGGGGGCTGATACGCAGTATTTT
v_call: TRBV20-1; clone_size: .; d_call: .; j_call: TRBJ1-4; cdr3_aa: CSASLGGSEKLFF; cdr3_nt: TGCAGTGCTAGTCTGGGGGGTTCGGAAAAACTGTTTTTT
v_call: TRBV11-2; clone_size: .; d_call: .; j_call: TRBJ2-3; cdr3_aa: CASSLDPGPLGTQYF; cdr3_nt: TGTGCCAGCAGCTTAGACCCTGGGCCACTTGGTACGCAGTATTTT
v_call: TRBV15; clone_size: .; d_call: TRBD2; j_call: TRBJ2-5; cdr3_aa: CATSRQRGNQETQYF; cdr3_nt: TGTGCCACCAGCAGACAGCGGGGGAACCAAGAGACCCAGTACTTC
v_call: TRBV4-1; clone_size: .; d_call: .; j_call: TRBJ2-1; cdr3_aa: CASSQGGTGANEQFF; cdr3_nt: TGCGCCAGCAGCCAGGGAGGAACAGGGGCAAATGAGCAGTTCTTC
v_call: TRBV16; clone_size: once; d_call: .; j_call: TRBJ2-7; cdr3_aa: CASSWRQGSTYEQYF; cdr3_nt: TGTGCCAGCAGCTGGCGGCAGGGGAGTACCTACGAGCAGTACTTC
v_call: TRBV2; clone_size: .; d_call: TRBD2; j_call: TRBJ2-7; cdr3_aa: CALRGEGEQYF; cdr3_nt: TGTGCCCTCCGGGGGGAGGGAGAGCAGTACTTC
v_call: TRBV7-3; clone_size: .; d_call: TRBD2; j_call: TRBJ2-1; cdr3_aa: CASSLLASGSYEQFF; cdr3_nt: TGTGCCAGCAGCTTATTGGCTAGCGGGTCCTATGAGCAGTTCTTC